This TCR beta chain came from a study of cytomegalovirus exposure and HLA in healthy donors. Study in general: Across around 400 genotyped donors, approximately 81% landed in the Caucasian-associated ancestry cluster. Findings and limits, study-wide: Later analysis identified 17,000 or so TCR beta sequences associated with HLA alleles, using a false discovery rate threshold of 0.05. Analyzed later, most CMV-associated TCR beta chains appeared HLA-restricted.

The donors comprised healthy bone marrow donors. The V gene's germline CDR1 is SGHTA and CDR2 FQGNSA. Trimming took 1 base from V and 6 from J, leaving 7 bases between them. The CDR3 length is 13 residues. Points on this clone: Its antigen is not known. This sample includes further DNA sequences coding for the same CDR3.

Primers: 60 Vbeta forward and 13 Jbeta reverse. Produced via immunoSEQ multiplex PCR; TCRdb's table is partial and in-frame only. The sample has 90,000 or so clones, roughly 80% seen once. The sample taken for sequencing was PBMCs. V and J are TRBV7-2 and TRBJ1-5, with D possibly matching TRBD1 (5 bases). The sequence was collected from a man aged 30 to 39 in good health and CMV-seropositive. CDR3 in DNA: TGTGCCAGCAGCTTAGGGGGGGTTCAGCCCCAGCATTTT. Encoded protein: CASSLGGVQPQHF.